The rows below give T cell receptor beta chains drawn from one sample of a study of neurological immune-mediated disorders. TCRdb re-called the 5' RACE reads through MiXCR, storing one row per CDR3 protein. Of some 79,000 distinct CDR3 sequences listed, 14% are singletons. Sequenced input: PBMCs. Receptors originate from a woman aged 45-65 years in good health. The CDR3 runs from the conserved cysteine through the conserved F or W. D genes are given only for firm matches. Size values are once, few and many counts, or a class for expanded clones, and some rows have none.

TRBJ1-1 many TRBV5-1 NA TGCGCCAGCAGCCCCCTACCCCAGGGGCGAGGGGTGAACACTGAAGCTTTCTTT CASSPLPQGRGVNTEAFF
TRBJ1-5 NA TRBV6-5 NA TGTGTCAGCAGACCGAAAGGGTATCAGCCCCAGCATTTT CVSRPKGYQPQHF
TRBJ2-2 few TRBV2 NA TGTGCCAGCAGGGAACTAGACCGTGGCACCGGGGAGCTGTTTTTT CASRELDRGTGELFF
TRBJ2-2 many TRBV5-1 TRBD2 TGCGCCAGCCTACTTGGGGCTAGCGGGAGGTCGAACACCGGGGAGCTGTTTTTT CASLLGASGRSNTGELFF
TRBJ2-2 many TRBV5-1 NA TGCGCCAGCAGCTTGGTCGGTATAAACACCGGGGAGCTGTTTTTT CASSLVGINTGELFF
TRBJ2-7 many TRBV25-1 TRBD2 TGTGCCAGCAGTGACCCGCGGGGGAGCTCCTACGAGCAGTACTTC CASSDPRGSSYEQYF
TRBJ2-3 NA TRBV12-3/TRBV12-4 NA TGTGCCAGCAGAGACACGGGGAGCACAGATACGCAGTATTTT CASRDTGSTDTQYF
TRBJ2-5 many TRBV3-1 TRBD2 TGTGCCAGCAGCCCGAAGGGACTAGCGGGACAAGAGACCCAGTACTTC CASSPKGLAGQETQYF
TRBJ2-5 many TRBV5-1 NA TGTGCCAGCAGCTCCCAAGAGACCCAGTACTTC CASSSQETQYF
TRBJ2-1 NA TRBV27 TRBD2 TGTGTCAGCAGTACCTCCGGGACTATCAGGCGAGATGAGCAGTTCTTC CVSSTSGTIRRDEQFF
TRBJ2-4 many TRBV28 NA TGTGCCAGCAGTTTGGGCAGGGTGGGCATTCAGTACTTC CASSLGRVGIQYF
TRBJ2-2 many TRBV15 NA TGTGCCACCAGCGGCATGAGGGGGAGCACCGGGGAGCTGTTTTTT CATSGMRGSTGELFF
TRBJ2-7 many TRBV5-6 TRBD2 TGTGCCAGCAGCTACGGGTCGGGACTAGCAAACTACGAGCAGTACTTC CASSYGSGLANYEQYF
TRBJ2-7 few TRBV7-2 NA TGTGCCAGCAGCAAACGCCGGACGGCCTCCTACGAGCAGTACTTC CASSKRRTASYEQYF
TRBJ1-3 NA TRBV18 NA TGTGCCAGCTCACCACTTGGAACAGGGCAATCTGGAAGCACCATATATTTT CASSPLGTGQSGSTIYF
TRBJ1-5 many TRBV12-3/TRBV12-4 TRBD1 TGTGCCAGCAAGACCCCCAGGGGGGCGGCCACCAATCAGCCCCAGCATTTT CASKTPRGAATNQPQHF
TRBJ2-7 many TRBV12-3/TRBV12-4 TRBD1 TGTGCCAGCAGTTCCTCCCGGGACAGGGCTTACGAGCAGTACTTC CASSSSRDRAYEQYF
TRBJ1-5 many TRBV5-1 NA TGCGCCAGCAGCTTGGCTGGGGGAGGCCAGCCCCAGCATTTT CASSLAGGGQPQHF
TRBJ2-7 many TRBV28 NA TGTGCCAGCAGTACCTCGGGACAACCTTCTGGGCAGTACTTC CASSTSGQPSGQYF
TRBJ2-7 many TRBV20-1 NA TGCAGTGCTAGCGGGGGCCTATACGAGCAGTACTTC CSASGGLYEQYF
TRBJ1-1 many TRBV5-1 NA TGCGCCAGCAGTCTCTCAGCCCCTACATTGGAAGCTTTCTTT CASSLSAPTLEAFF
TRBJ1-6 many TRBV7-2 NA TGTGCCAGCAGCTTAGTCGGCAGTGGGCTTAATTCACCCCTCCACTTT CASSLVGSGLNSPLHF
TRBJ2-7 NA TRBV3-1 NA TGTGTCAGCAGCCAAGGAGGGGCCCCCGAACAGTACTTC CVSSQGGAPEQYF
TRBJ1-5 many TRBV28 NA TGTGCCAGCACGGGAGGGATCTGGCAGCCCCAGCATTTT CASTGGIWQPQHF
TRBJ2-2 NA TRBV5-6 NA TGTGCCAGCAGCCCGTACACCGCTCGGGACACCGGGGAGCTGTTTTTT CASSPYTARDTGELFF
TRBJ1-1 many TRBV5-1 NA TGCGCCAGCAGCTTGAATGGACAGAGGAACACTGAAGCTTTCTTT CASSLNGQRNTEAFF
TRBJ2-1 NA TRBV5-1 TRBD1 TGCGCCAGCAGCTCACCAACGGGACAGGGTGGAGGATCGGGTTACAATGAGCAGTTCTTC CASSSPTGQGGGSGYNEQFF
TRBJ1-6 many TRBV3-1 NA TGTGCCAGCAGCCAAGATCGGGGCAGGGATAATTCACCCCTCCACTTT CASSQDRGRDNSPLHF
TRBJ2-1 many TRBV29-1 NA TGCAGCGTGGGACTGAATGAATGGGGTGAGCAGTTCTTC CSVGLNEWGEQFF
TRBJ1-4 many TRBV12-3/TRBV12-4 NA TGTGCCAGCAGGTCCTACAGGGATCGTAGAGAAAAACTGTTTTTT CASRSYRDRREKLFF
TRBJ2-5 many TRBV29-1 TRBD2 TGCAGCGTTTTACGGGGGGGACCAGAGACCCAGTACTTC CSVLRGGPETQYF
TRBJ2-3 NA TRBV20-1 TRBD2 TGCAGTGCTCGTGGACTAGCGGGGTCCACAGATACGCAGTATTTT CSARGLAGSTDTQYF